The TCR beta chain described here comes from a study of CD8 T cells in Susac syndrome. The CDR3 covers 16 residues. Trimming pared 6 bases from V and 3 bases from J, leaving 24 bases between. Germline CDR1 DFQATT, CDR2 SNEGSKA (reference sequence). After extraction with the RNeasy kit, roughly 0.5 to 1 ug of the RNA was reverse transcribed using random hexamers. By means of immunoSEQ multiplex PCR, TCR beta CDR3 spanning 54 Vbeta and 13 Jbeta underwent amplification. TCRdb reprocessed the immunoSEQ multiplex PCR reads with MiXCR, giving one entry per CDR3 protein. Of about 150,000 distinct CDR3 sequences listed, approximately 95% are singletons. Recently defined diagnostic criteria for definite or probable disease were fulfilled by Susac syndrome patients. In contrast to the negatively isolated CD8+ and CD4+ T cells, TEMRA cells were FACS-enriched.

The sequence came from a human donor with Susac syndrome. Sequencing was carried out using CD4+ T cells from PBMCs. This rearrangement joins TRBV20-1 to TRBJ2-7, with D perhaps TRBD2 (5 bases). CDR3: CSASPFPGRLGYEQYF. CDR3 nucleotides: TGCAGTGCCAGTCCATTTCCGGGAAGGTTAGGCTACGAGCAGTACTTC.